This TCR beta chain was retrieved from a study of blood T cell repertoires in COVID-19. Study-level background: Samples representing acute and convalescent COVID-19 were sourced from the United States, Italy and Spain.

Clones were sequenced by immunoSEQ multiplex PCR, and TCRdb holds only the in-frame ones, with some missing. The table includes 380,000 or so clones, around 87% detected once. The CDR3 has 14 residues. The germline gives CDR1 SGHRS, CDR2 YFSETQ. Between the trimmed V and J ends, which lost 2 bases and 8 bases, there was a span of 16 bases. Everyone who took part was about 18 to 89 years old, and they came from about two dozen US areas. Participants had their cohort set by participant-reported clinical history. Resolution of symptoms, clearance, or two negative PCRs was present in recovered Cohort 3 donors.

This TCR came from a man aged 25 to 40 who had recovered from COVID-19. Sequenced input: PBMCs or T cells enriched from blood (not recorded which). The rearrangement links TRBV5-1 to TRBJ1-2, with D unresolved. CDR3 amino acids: CASSLALTYGGYTF. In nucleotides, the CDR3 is TGCGCCAGCAGCTTAGCGCTTACCTATGGGGGCTACACCTTC.